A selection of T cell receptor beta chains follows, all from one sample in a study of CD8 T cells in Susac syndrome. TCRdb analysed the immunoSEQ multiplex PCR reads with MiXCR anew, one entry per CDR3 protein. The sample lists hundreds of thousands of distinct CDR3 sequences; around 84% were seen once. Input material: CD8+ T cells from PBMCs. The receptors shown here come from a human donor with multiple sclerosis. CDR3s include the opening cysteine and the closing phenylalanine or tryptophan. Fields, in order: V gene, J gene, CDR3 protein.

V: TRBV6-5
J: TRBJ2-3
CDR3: CASSPTSGRGEQYF

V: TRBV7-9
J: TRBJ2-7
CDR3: CASSSPEQGEVYEQYF

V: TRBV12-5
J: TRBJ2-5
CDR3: CASARTSGKETQYF

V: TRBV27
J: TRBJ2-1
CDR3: CASSLSLAGVEQFF

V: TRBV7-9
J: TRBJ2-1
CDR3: CASSYRVDEQFF

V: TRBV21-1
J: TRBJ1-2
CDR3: CASPGQGDGYTF

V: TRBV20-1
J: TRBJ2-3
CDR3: CSARDRHGFSTDTQYF

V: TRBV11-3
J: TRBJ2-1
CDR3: CASSQANNEQFF

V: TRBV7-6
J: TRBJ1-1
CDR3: CASSFTKTGLTEAFF

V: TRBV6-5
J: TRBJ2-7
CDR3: CASSYRAEHYEQYF

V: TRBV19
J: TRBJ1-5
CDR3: CASSIVKGVGNQPQHF

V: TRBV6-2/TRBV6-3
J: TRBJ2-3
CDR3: CASTPFGLAGRDTQYF

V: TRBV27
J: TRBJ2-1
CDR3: CASGPTSYEQFF

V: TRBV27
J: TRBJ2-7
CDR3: CATRSGWYEQYF

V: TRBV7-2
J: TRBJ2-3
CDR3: CASSVSTGGGLAEYTDTQYF

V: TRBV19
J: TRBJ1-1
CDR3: CASGARGEVREAFF

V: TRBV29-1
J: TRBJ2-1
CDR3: CSVINRYNEQFF

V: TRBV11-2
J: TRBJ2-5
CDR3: CASSLTSGVKETQYF

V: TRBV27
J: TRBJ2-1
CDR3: CASSPGTVSNNEQFF

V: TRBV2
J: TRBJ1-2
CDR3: CASSEGPSRRRGVGYTF

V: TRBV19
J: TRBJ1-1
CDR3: CASFDGNTEAFF

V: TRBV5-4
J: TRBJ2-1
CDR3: CASSLSGTTIYNEQFF

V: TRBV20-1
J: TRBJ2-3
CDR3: CSARAHWTGGDTQYF

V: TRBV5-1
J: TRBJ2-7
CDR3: CASSLGGTNRYEQYF

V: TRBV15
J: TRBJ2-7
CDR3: CATTAGDREQYF